This is a list of T cell receptor beta chains from one sample in a study of blood T cells in healthy people across ages. TCRdb itself ran the 5' RACE reads through MiXCR, one entry per CDR3 protein. The sample yields more than 1 million distinct CDR3 sequences, more than 40% seen once. Sequenced input: blood. Source of these receptors: a woman aged 55 to 70 in good health. The CDR3 runs from the conserved cysteine through the conserved F or W. Each record gives: J gene, V gene, clone size, D gene, CDR3 protein, CDR3 DNA. A D gene is named only where the DNA matches it firmly. Clone size appears in some rows only: once, few, many, or a class for an expanded clone.

J: TRBJ2-5
V: TRBV5-1
size: many
D: NA
CDR3: CASSSTPRDTQYF
DNA: TGCGCCAGCAGTTCGACCCCGCGGGATACCCAGTACTTC

J: TRBJ2-1
V: TRBV15
size: NA
D: TRBD2
CDR3: CATSRGRLAREQFF
DNA: TGTGCCACCAGCAGAGGCCGACTAGCACGGGAGCAGTTCTTC

J: TRBJ1-5
V: TRBV6-7
size: NA
D: NA
CDR3: CASTYSGSSQPQHF
DNA: TGTGCCAGCACCTACTCAGGGTCGAGCCAGCCCCAGCATTTT

J: TRBJ2-1
V: TRBV6-1
size: NA
D: NA
CDR3: CASSVRLGNEQFF
DNA: TGTGCCAGCAGTGTGAGACTCGGCAATGAGCAGTTCTTC

J: TRBJ2-7
V: TRBV16
size: NA
D: NA
CDR3: CASSPTGIGFSHEQYF
DNA: TGTGCCAGCAGCCCCACAGGGATAGGGTTCAGCCACGAGCAGTACTTC

J: TRBJ2-1
V: TRBV5-1
size: many
D: TRBD2
CDR3: CASSTGLAGYNEQFF
DNA: TGTGCCAGCAGCACAGGACTAGCGGGATACAATGAGCAGTTCTTC

J: TRBJ1-2
V: TRBV7-3
size: NA
D: NA
CDR3: CASSPGQNRDGYTF
DNA: TGTGCCAGCAGCCCGGGACAAAATCGGGATGGCTACACCTTC

J: TRBJ2-1
V: TRBV6-2/TRBV6-3
size: NA
D: TRBD2
CDR3: CASRRSGSSGNNEQFF
DNA: TGTGCCAGCCGGCGATCAGGGTCTAGCGGGAACAATGAGCAGTTCTTC

J: TRBJ2-2
V: TRBV28
size: few
D: NA
CDR3: CASSLDRSNTGELFF
DNA: TGTGCCAGCAGTTTGGATCGATCGAACACCGGGGAGCTGTTTTTT

J: TRBJ1-5
V: TRBV7-2
size: NA
D: NA
CDR3: CASSPGFGQPQHF
DNA: TGTGCCAGCAGCCCAGGGTTCGGGCAGCCCCAGCATTTT

J: TRBJ2-7
V: TRBV3-1
size: NA
D: NA
CDR3: CASSQGEGGSYEQYF
DNA: TGTGCCAGCAGCCAAGGTGAGGGAGGCTCCTACGAGCAGTACTTC

J: TRBJ1-2
V: TRBV2
size: NA
D: TRBD1
CDR3: CASTPTTGGYYGYTF
DNA: TGTGCCAGCACCCCTACGACAGGGGGGTACTATGGCTACACCTTC

J: TRBJ2-7
V: TRBV7-2
size: NA
D: NA
CDR3: CASRGARYEQYF
DNA: TGTGCCAGCCGAGGTGCTCGCTACGAGCAGTACTTC

J: TRBJ1-2
V: TRBV7-2
size: many
D: NA
CDR3: CASSLEAGRHGYTF
DNA: TGTGCCAGCAGCTTAGAAGCGGGGAGGCATGGCTACACCTTC

J: TRBJ2-5
V: TRBV11-2
size: NA
D: TRBD2
CDR3: CASSLTGTLLAGGPIEQYF
DNA: TGTGCCAGCAGCTTGACCGGGACATTACTAGCGGGAGGGCCGATTGAGCAGTACTTC

J: TRBJ2-5
V: TRBV20-1
size: NA
D: TRBD2
CDR3: CSARDGSLAGETQYF
DNA: TGCAGTGCTAGAGATGGGAGTTTAGCGGGGGAGACCCAGTACTTC

J: TRBJ2-7
V: TRBV30
size: NA
D: TRBD1
CDR3: CAWSVGDRGWYEQYF
DNA: TGTGCCTGGAGTGTAGGGGACAGGGGATGGTACGAGCAGTACTTC

J: TRBJ2-3
V: TRBV27
size: NA
D: NA
CDR3: CASGLQGSGTDTQYF
DNA: TGTGCCAGCGGCCTACAGGGAAGTGGGACAGATACGCAGTATTTT

J: TRBJ2-1
V: TRBV12-3/TRBV12-4
size: few
D: NA
CDR3: CASSSSEGPNEQFF
DNA: TGTGCCAGCAGCAGCAGTGAGGGACCCAATGAGCAGTTCTTC

J: TRBJ2-2
V: TRBV9
size: once
D: TRBD2
CDR3: CASSVDGRGTGELFF
DNA: TGTGCCAGCAGCGTAGACGGGAGGGGCACCGGGGAGCTGTTTTTT

J: TRBJ1-1
V: TRBV7-2
size: NA
D: TRBD1
CDR3: CASSRRGQGTEAFF
DNA: TGTGCCAGCAGCCGAAGGGGGCAGGGCACTGAAGCTTTCTTT

J: TRBJ2-7
V: TRBV6-2/TRBV6-3
size: few
D: NA
CDR3: CASSYDAVKVEQYF
DNA: TGTGCCAGCAGTTATGATGCAGTAAAGGTCGAGCAGTACTTC

J: TRBJ2-1
V: TRBV29-1
size: NA
D: NA
CDR3: CGVVAWEEQFF
DNA: TGCGGCGTTGTAGCCTGGGAGGAGCAGTTCTTC

J: TRBJ2-7
V: TRBV29-1
size: NA
D: TRBD2
CDR3: CSVGSRGGPQEQYF
DNA: TGCAGCGTTGGGTCCCGGGGAGGGCCTCAAGAGCAGTACTTC

J: TRBJ2-7
V: TRBV3-1
size: few
D: TRBD2
CDR3: CASSQVGLAGTYEQYF
DNA: TGTGCCAGCAGCCAGGTGGGGCTAGCGGGGACCTACGAGCAGTACTTC

J: TRBJ2-5
V: TRBV6-5
size: few
D: NA
CDR3: CASRPPGIQETQYF
DNA: TGTGCCAGCAGACCGCCGGGCATTCAAGAGACCCAGTACTTC

J: TRBJ2-7
V: TRBV13
size: few
D: TRBD2
CDR3: CASSQTGWGASGSWPSYEQYF
DNA: TGTGCCAGCAGCCAAACGGGGTGGGGGGCTAGCGGGAGCTGGCCGTCCTACGAGCAGTACTTC